The rows below give T cell receptor beta chains drawn from one sample of a study of Ad26.COV2.S vaccination and SARS-CoV-2 variants. The data were produced by immunoSEQ multiplex PCR, yet TCRdb's version contains in-frame clones alone and is incomplete. The sample includes under 250,000 clones, around 90% seen only once; the top ten take under 3%. The sample was peripheral blood, taken in a trial of Ad26.COV2.S vaccine versus placebo. The receptors originated from a person between 18 and 65 years old who received the Ad26.COV2.S COVID-19 vaccine or a placebo. Both conserved end residues are trimmed from each CDR3.

J gene | V gene | CDR3 protein
TRBJ1-1 | TRBV19 | ASKVPGQSPNTEAF
TRBJ2-2 | TRBV7-6 | ASSMEPLTSVPNTGELF
TRBJ2-5 | TRBV11-2 | ASSLGAGRQETQY
TRBJ2-1 | TRBV5-1 | ASSLLAGHYNEQF
TRBJ2-1 | TRBV9 | ASSSGQATYNEQF
TRBJ2-2 | TRBV7-2 | ASSLGAREVNTGELF
TRBJ2-7 | TRBV11-2 | ASSLEPASYEQY
TRBJ2-1 | TRBV9 | ASSPRQETYNEQF
TRBJ2-6 | TRBV9 | ASSPHPRGTGANVLT
TRBJ2-2 | TRBV30 | AWTAANTGELF
TRBJ1-1 | TRBV7-2 | ASSLNRWGTEAF
TRBJ2-3 | TRBV27 | ASSLSRADTDTQY
TRBJ1-1 | TRBV19 | ASSIEEVPAF
TRBJ2-5 | TRBV7-2 | ASSGRNQETQY
TRBJ1-2 | TRBV6-2/TRBV6-3 | ASSYGTSHGYT
TRBJ2-1 | TRBV30 | AWSRAGGYNEQF
TRBJ1-6 | TRBV7-9 | ASSRSFQQVASNSPLH
TRBJ2-5 | TRBV19 | ASSIPGAETQY
TRBJ2-3 | TRBV15 | ATSRDGGVATDTQY
TRBJ2-1 | TRBV7-2 | ASSLGLAGYYYNEQF
TRBJ2-5 | TRBV2 | ASSVDRVETQY
TRBJ2-1 | TRBV7-8 | ASSLSSGTYNEQF
TRBJ1-1 | TRBV5-5 | ASSYRVSTEAF
TRBJ1-3 | TRBV4-3 | ASSQDQGSGNTIY
TRBJ1-4 | TRBV30 | AYSPTGPEKLF
TRBJ2-5 | TRBV2 | ASTREGIPETQY
TRBJ1-4 | TRBV5-4 | ASSLAGTGGEKLF
TRBJ1-3 | TRBV7-6 | ASSSPNEGQLSGNTIY
TRBJ1-4 | TRBV5-4 | ASSPNGGGDEKLF
TRBJ1-2 | TRBV6-2/TRBV6-3 | ASSEDSYYGYT
TRBJ1-2 | TRBV7-8 | ASSLAEGANYGYT
TRBJ1-5 | TRBV6-5 | ASRDSGGIGQPQH
TRBJ2-3 | TRBV5-1 | ASSHGLVADTQY
TRBJ2-2 | TRBV6-5 | ASRTVSGELF
TRBJ2-2 | TRBV24-1 | ATSERTTGVVIAPGELF
TRBJ1-1 | TRBV19 | ASSMEGGNTEAF
TRBJ2-3 | TRBV7-2 | ASSLALAGGRHGSTQY
TRBJ1-2 | TRBV6-5 | ASSPRPARGYT
TRBJ1-1 | TRBV15 | ATSRDFRGWDTEAF
TRBJ1-5 | TRBV10-3 | AISGTEDQPQH
TRBJ2-1 | TRBV5-1 | ASSLQESYNEQF
TRBJ2-2 | TRBV6-5 | ASSKTSTGELF
TRBJ2-1 | TRBV30 | AWRVTGIPSFFYNEQF
TRBJ2-3 | TRBV21-1 | ASSSFSGRITDTQY
TRBJ2-1 | TRBV7-2 | ASSWGLAGDLMQF
TRBJ1-4 | TRBV5-4 | ASSNGHPRGEKLF
TRBJ2-4 | TRBV4-3 | ASSQDLGMTLRNIQY
TRBJ2-2 | TRBV13 | ASSLSLGGSNTGELF
TRBJ2-2 | TRBV6-1 | ASSEGLAFTGELF
TRBJ1-4 | TRBV4-2 | ASSPGTGGLNEKLF